This T cell receptor (beta chain) originates from a study of T cell responses to AZD1222 COVID-19 vaccine. Study in general: Pooled samples include second doses given at about 4 or 12 weeks.

Findings and caveats of the study: Of the AZD1222 recipients, only 6 or 7 were seropositive at baseline.

As regards this clone: The antigen is undetermined.

Sequencing was performed with immunoSEQ multiplex PCR; in TCRdb, only in-frame clones are kept and a portion is missing. The sample carries 150,000 to 200,000 clones, 93% recorded once. The ends lost 8 bases at V and 0 bases at J; junction bases unmatched: 7. This CDR3 contains 16 residues. Germline values: CDR1 LNHDA, CDR2 SQIVND (reference sequence). The source material was peripheral blood, sampled on day 0 of AZD1222 vaccination. The rearrangement uses TRBV19 and TRBJ2-1; 10 bases align to TRBD2. This TCR came from an adult in good health. The CDR3 protein is CASAVSGGGSYNEQFF. DNA of the CDR3: TGTGCCAGTGCGGTGAGCGGGGGGGGCTCCTACAATGAGCAGTTCTTC.